A single sample is the source of the 14 T cell receptor beta chains below, sequenced in a study of T cells in Graves' hyperthyroidism and ophthalmopathy (dated by TCRdb to about 2019). Libraries were prepared through multiplex PCR. Sequencing used an Illumina HiSeq 2000. The TCR beta CDR3 regions were amplified from the RNA transcripts. The first round of RT-PCR for the TCR CDR3 was performed with the HTBI primer set and the Qiagen OneStep RT-PCR kit. TCRdb reprocessing: public reads trimmed at Q25 with fastp, clones called with MiXCR, in-frame beta chains kept. When rows share a CDR3 protein, they turn into one entry using the most common DNA and genes. This sample holds about 210,000 distinct CDR3 sequences; 15% to 20% were observed only once. Roughly two fifths of the sample is in the top ten clones. Sample: blood. The source is a man between 35 and 55 years old with Graves' hyperthyroidism.

Ten or more counts support this clonotype. The chain carries TRBV5-1 and TRBJ2-7; 8 positions agree with TRBD1. J gave up 5 bases and V 4 bases, and 5 bases lay outside the gene matches. CDR3 size: 13 residues. Germline CDR1 reads SGHRS; CDR2 reads YFSETQ. The CDR3 loop reads CASSTGTGHEQYF. DNA of the CDR3: TGCGCCAGCAGCACCGGGACAGGCCACGAGCAGTACTTC.

There are many counts of this clonotype. V and J are TRBV5-8 and TRBJ1-4; D is unclear. The length of the CDR3 is 16 residues. Germline-derived CDR1 and CDR2 are SGHTS and YDEGEE. V lost 4 bases and J lost 5, with 18 bases in between. The CDR3 bases are TGTGCCAGCAGCGACCGGGAAAGGCACAAAAATGAAAAACTGTTTTTT. Amino acids: CASSDRERHKNEKLFF.

In this sample, this clonotype turned up many times. The chain uses TRBV7-2 and TRBJ1-2; D ambiguous. The V end lost 5 bases, the J end lost 5 bases, and 15 bases lay between the germline ends. The CDR3 spans 14 residues. From germline, CDR1 is SGHTA and CDR2 FQGNSA. As DNA, the CDR3 is TGTGCCAGCAGCCCCAGGACGGCGGCGTATGGCTACACCTTC. Protein: CASSPRTAAYGYTF.

This clonotype was detected a few times. The rearrangement uses TRBV9 and TRBJ2-2; no clear D. This CDR3 region has 11 residues. Trimming removed 5 bases at V and 6 bases at J, with 5 bases between. CDR1 and CDR2 (germline): SGDLS, YYNGEE. Here the CDR3 reads CASSNAGELFF. DNA of the CDR3: TGTGCCAGCAGTAACGCCGGGGAGCTGTTTTTT.

In this sample, this clonotype turned up many times. This chain links TRBV7-2 with TRBJ2-7; a possible D gene is TRBD2 (5 bases). Trimming removed 1 base from V and 2 bases from J, with 12 bases in between. Germline CDR1 reads SGHTA; CDR2 reads FQGNSA. The CDR3 runs to 15 residues. CDR3 in amino acids: CASSLDPGTAYEQYF. The CDR3 DNA reads TGTGCCAGCAGCTTAGATCCGGGAACGGCCTACGAGCAGTACTTC. The entire variable domain, with the rest obtained from reference TRBV7-2 and TRBJ2-7, is as follows: GAGVSQSPSNKVTEKGKDVELRCDPISGHTALYWYRQSLGQGLEFLIYFQGNSAPDKSGLPSDRFSAERTGGSVSTLTIQRTQQEDSAVYLCASSLDPGTAYEQYFGPGTRLTVT.

V gene TRBV7-8 combines with J gene TRBJ2-2; a possible D gene is TRBD2 (5 bases). This CDR3 is 15 amino acids long. Between the trimmed V and J ends, which lost 3 bases and 5 bases, there was a span of 13 bases. CDR1 and CDR2 (germline): SGHVS, FQNEAQ. The CDR3 coding sequence is TGTGCCAGCAGCTTGCCACTAGGGAGTACCGGGGAGCTGTTTTTT. Translated: CASSLPLGSTGELFF.

This clonotype came up many times. The chain joins TRBV20-1 to TRBJ1-6; weak D call: TRBD1 (5 bases). This CDR3 has 16 residues. V was trimmed by 3 bases and J by 9 bases, leaving 21 bases between them. Germline assignment: CDR1 DFQATT and CDR2 SNEGSKA (reference sequence). The CDR3 spells CSARVRDRVVSSPLHF. The CDR3, as DNA: TGCAGTGCTAGGGTCCGGGACCGGGTCGTTTCTTCACCCCTCCACTTT.

This clonotype occurred many times. The rearrangement uses TRBV7-9 and TRBJ2-6, with D possibly TRBD1 on 7 matching bases. In germline, CDR1 is SEHNR, CDR2 FQNEAQ (reference sequence). With 5 bases removed from V and 1 base from J, the gap between germline ends came to 24 bases. The CDR3 is made up of 20 amino acids. The CDR3 region is CASSRTRGDILRSGANVLTF. The CDR3 nucleotides read TGTGCCAGCAGCCGCACCAGGGGGGACATTCTTCGATCTGGGGCCAACGTCCTGACTTTC.

The rearrangement joins TRBV18 to TRBJ2-5; 14 positions match TRBD2. Trimming removed 3 bases from V and 5 bases from J; junction bases left unmatched: 8. The CDR3 runs to 17 residues. CDR1 and CDR2 (germline): KGHSH, LQKENI. CDR3: CASSPRTSGGRVETQYF. The CDR3 nucleotides are TGTGCCAGCTCACCGCGGACTAGCGGGGGGCGTGTTGAGACCCAGTACTTC.

The rearrangement joins TRBV5-5 to TRBJ2-2; no definite D call. The V end lost 2 bases, the J end lost 3 bases, and 14 bases lay between the germline ends. The CDR3 extends over 16 amino acids. Germline V gene lookup returns CDR1 SGHKS and CDR2 YYEKEE (reference sequence). The CDR3 protein is CASSFVPGGDTGELFF. The CDR3 DNA sequence: TGTGCCAGCAGCTTTGTCCCAGGCGGTGACACCGGGGAGCTGTTTTTT.

This clonotype was observed at least ten times. The rearrangement uses TRBV11-2 and TRBJ2-1; 7 nucleotides align to TRBD1. Germline V gives CDR1 SGHAT, CDR2 FQNNGV. The CDR3 totals 15 residues. Trimming removed 4 bases from V and 4 bases from J; junction bases left unmatched: 7. The CDR3 sequence: CASSSTGTEYNEQFF. The CDR3 nucleotides read TGTGCCAGCAGCTCAACCGGGACAGAGTACAATGAGCAGTTCTTC.

The rearrangement uses TRBV5-8 and TRBJ1-2; D is uncertain. The CDR3 length is 13 residues. Germline assignment: CDR1 SGHTS and CDR2 YDEGEE. Trimming stripped 2 bases from V and 3 bases from J, with 8 bases between. The CDR3 nucleotides are TGTGCCAGCAGCTTCAGGACGGACTATGGCTACACCTTC. Its protein product is CASSFRTDYGYTF.

Concerning this clonotype itself: A much bigger clone sits one base away, suggesting this may be a read error. The chain links TRBV28 to TRBJ1-6; possible D gene TRBD1, 6 bases. The CDR3 is made up of 15 amino acids. Trimming removed 5 bases from V and 9 bases from J, with 17 bases in between. Germline V gene lookup returns CDR1 MDHEN and CDR2 SYDVKM. The CDR3 reads CASSNVGGVGSPLHF. For the CDR3, the DNA is TGTGCCAGCAGTAATGTGGGGGGCGTAGGTTCACCCCTCCACTTT.

CDR3 sequence (DNA): TGCGCCAGCAGCCAAGAGGGGGGAGAGCAGTACTTC. Protein sequence: CASSQEGGEQYF. The V and J genes are TRBV4-3 and TRBJ2-7; TRBD2 might be the D (6 bases). Per germline, CDR1 LGHNA and CDR2 YSLEER. CDR3 length: 12 amino acids. V shed 0 bases and J shed 7 bases, with 7 bases lying between them.